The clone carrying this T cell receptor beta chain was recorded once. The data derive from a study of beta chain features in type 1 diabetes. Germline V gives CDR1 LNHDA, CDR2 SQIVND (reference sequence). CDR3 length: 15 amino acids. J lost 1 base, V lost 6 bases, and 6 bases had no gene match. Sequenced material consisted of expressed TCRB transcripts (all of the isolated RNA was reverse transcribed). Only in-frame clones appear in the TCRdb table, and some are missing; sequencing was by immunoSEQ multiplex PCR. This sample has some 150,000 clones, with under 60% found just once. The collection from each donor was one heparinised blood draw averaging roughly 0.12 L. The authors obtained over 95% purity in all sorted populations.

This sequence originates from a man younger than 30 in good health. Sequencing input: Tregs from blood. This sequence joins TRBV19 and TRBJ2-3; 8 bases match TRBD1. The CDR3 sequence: CASRDRAAGTDTQYF. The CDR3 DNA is TGTGCCAGTAGGGACAGGGCGGCGGGCACAGATACGCAGTATTTT.